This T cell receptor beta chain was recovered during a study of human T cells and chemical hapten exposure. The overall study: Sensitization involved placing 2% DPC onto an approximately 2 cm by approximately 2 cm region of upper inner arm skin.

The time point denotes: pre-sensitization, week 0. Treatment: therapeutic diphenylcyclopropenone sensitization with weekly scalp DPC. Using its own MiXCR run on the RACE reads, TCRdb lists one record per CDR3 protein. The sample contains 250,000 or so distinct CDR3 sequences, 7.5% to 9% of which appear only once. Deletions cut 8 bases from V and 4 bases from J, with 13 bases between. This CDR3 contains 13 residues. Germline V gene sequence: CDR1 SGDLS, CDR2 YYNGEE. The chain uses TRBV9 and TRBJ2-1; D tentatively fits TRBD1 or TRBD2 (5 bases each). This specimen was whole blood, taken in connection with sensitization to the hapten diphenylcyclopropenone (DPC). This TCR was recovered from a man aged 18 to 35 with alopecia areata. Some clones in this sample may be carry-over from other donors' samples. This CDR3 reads CASAGTVYNEQFF. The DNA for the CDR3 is TGTGCCAGTGCCGGGACGGTGTACAATGAGCAGTTCTTC.